This T cell receptor (beta chain) was captured by sequencing in a study of shared clonotypes between healthy human individuals. The method was immunoSEQ multiplex PCR; TCRdb's version includes in-frame clones alone and lacks a portion of them. The top ten hold 0.11% of the sample, which has approximately 650,000 clones, nearly 97% seen once. Positively selected for CCR7, the CD45RO-negative cells used as naive CD8 cells excluded terminally differentiated effector memory CD45RA+ cells. The donor cohort consisted entirely of Caucasian adults residing in Nashville, Tennessee. This CDR3 comprises 17 residues. Germline CDR1 and CDR2: SGHAT and FQNNGV. The V gene end was trimmed by 6 bases and the J gene end by 5 bases; junction bases not matched to a gene: 16.

The rearrangement links TRBV11-2 to TRBJ2-1; 7 bases line up with TRBD2. The sequencing sample was made of naive CD8+ T cells sorted from blood. The TCR originated in a woman under 40 in good health. The CDR3 loop reads CASSLKPTAGPHNEQFF. The CDR3 region has the DNA TGTGCCAGCAGTTTAAAACCCACAGCGGGGCCTCACAATGAGCAGTTCTTC.